A selection of T cell receptor beta chains follows, all from one sample in a study of identical twins. TCRdb reanalysed the 5' RACE reads using MiXCR and keeps one entry per CDR3 protein. Here the sample spans 1,800,000 or so distinct CDR3 sequences, 32% being singletons. The sequenced sample consisted of cord blood. These receptors came from a newborn girl in good health. CDR3s include the opening cysteine and the closing phenylalanine or tryptophan. The D gene is left open where the match is weak. Size is stated for part of the rows, as once, few or many counts, or as a class when the clone is expanded.

clone_size: .
d_call: TRBD2
j_call: TRBJ2-1
v_call: TRBV20-1
cdr3_aa: CSALRLAGGTGEQFF
cdr3_nt: TGCAGTGCTCTCCGACTAGCGGGGGGGACGGGAGAGCAGTTCTTC

clone_size: few
d_call: .
j_call: TRBJ2-3
v_call: TRBV20-1
cdr3_aa: CSAPDGPSTDTQYF
cdr3_nt: TGCAGTGCCCCGGACGGCCCTAGCACAGATACGCAGTATTTT

clone_size: once
d_call: .
j_call: TRBJ1-1
v_call: TRBV20-1
cdr3_aa: CSARDSQSEAFF
cdr3_nt: TGCAGTGCTAGAGATTCTCAGTCTGAAGCTTTCTTT

clone_size: .
d_call: TRBD2
j_call: TRBJ2-7
v_call: TRBV4-2
cdr3_aa: CASSQDGVAGGRITYNEQYF
cdr3_nt: TGTGCCAGCAGCCAAGATGGGGTAGCGGGAGGCCGGATCACCTACAATGAGCAGTACTTC

clone_size: .
d_call: .
j_call: TRBJ2-7
v_call: TRBV6-1
cdr3_aa: CASSDTRYEQYF
cdr3_nt: TGTGCCAGCAGTGATACGCGGTACGAGCAGTACTTC

clone_size: .
d_call: .
j_call: TRBJ2-7
v_call: TRBV20-1
cdr3_aa: CSALGGNEQYF
cdr3_nt: TGCAGTGCCCTTGGGGGGAATGAGCAGTACTTC

clone_size: .
d_call: .
j_call: TRBJ2-5
v_call: TRBV29-1
cdr3_aa: CSVSRSPRETQYF
cdr3_nt: TGCAGCGTTAGTAGGTCTCCCCGAGAGACCCAGTACTTC

clone_size: .
d_call: TRBD1
j_call: TRBJ2-7
v_call: TRBV29-1
cdr3_aa: CSVVDRSSYNEQYF
cdr3_nt: TGCAGCGTTGTGGACAGGAGCTCCTACAATGAGCAGTACTTC

clone_size: .
d_call: .
j_call: TRBJ1-2
v_call: TRBV20-1
cdr3_aa: CSAPAGSGYTF
cdr3_nt: TGCAGTGCCCCGGCAGGGTCTGGCTACACCTTC

clone_size: .
d_call: TRBD2
j_call: TRBJ2-3
v_call: TRBV20-1
cdr3_aa: CSASRLSGGPADTQYF
cdr3_nt: TGCAGTGCTAGCCGCCTTAGCGGGGGGCCCGCAGATACGCAGTATTTT

clone_size: .
d_call: TRBD2
j_call: TRBJ2-7
v_call: TRBV6-1
cdr3_aa: CAGTSAGNSYNGQYF
cdr3_nt: TGTGCCGGTACTAGCGCCGGAAACTCCTACAATGGGCAGTACTTC

clone_size: .
d_call: .
j_call: TRBJ2-7
v_call: TRBV20-1
cdr3_aa: CSAWDLLRTYEQYF
cdr3_nt: TGCAGTGCCTGGGACCTACTCCGTACCTACGAGCAGTACTTC

clone_size: .
d_call: .
j_call: TRBJ1-2
v_call: TRBV3-1
cdr3_aa: CASSQDVGRSNYGYTF
cdr3_nt: TGTGCCAGCAGCCAAGATGTTGGCAGGTCTAACTATGGCTACACCTTC

clone_size: .
d_call: TRBD1
j_call: TRBJ2-7
v_call: TRBV20-1
cdr3_aa: CSAPYDRGGYYEQYF
cdr3_nt: TGCAGTGCACCGTACGACAGGGGGGGTTACTACGAGCAGTACTTC

clone_size: .
d_call: .
j_call: TRBJ1-5
v_call: TRBV12-3/TRBV12-4
cdr3_aa: CASSPLDQPQPF
cdr3_nt: TGTGCCAGCAGCCCCCTAGATCAGCCCCAGCCTTTT

clone_size: many
d_call: .
j_call: TRBJ2-7
v_call: TRBV13
cdr3_aa: CASSLETGGQTYEQYF
cdr3_nt: TGTGCCAGCAGCTTAGAGACGGGGGGCCAAACCTACGAGCAGTACTTC

clone_size: few
d_call: .
j_call: TRBJ1-2
v_call: TRBV6-1
cdr3_aa: CASSQTGVGYGYTF
cdr3_nt: TGTGCCAGCAGCCAGACAGGCGTCGGCTATGGCTACACCTTC

clone_size: .
d_call: TRBD2
j_call: TRBJ2-7
v_call: TRBV20-1
cdr3_aa: CSARDGILGGGSYEQYF
cdr3_nt: TGCAGTGCTAGAGATGGTATTCTCGGGGGAGGGTCCTACGAGCAGTACTTC

clone_size: few
d_call: TRBD2
j_call: TRBJ2-1
v_call: TRBV20-1
cdr3_aa: CSARGLALHNEQFF
cdr3_nt: TGCAGTGCGAGAGGACTAGCTCTCCACAATGAGCAGTTCTTC

clone_size: .
d_call: TRBD1
j_call: TRBJ1-1
v_call: TRBV5-5
cdr3_aa: CAGSTRQGEAFF
cdr3_nt: TGTGCCGGCAGCACTCGACAGGGTGAAGCTTTCTTT

clone_size: .
d_call: .
j_call: TRBJ1-5
v_call: TRBV2
cdr3_aa: CASSGYLAGKGNQPQHF
cdr3_nt: TGTGCCAGCAGTGGATATCTGGCGGGGAAGGGCAATCAGCCCCAGCATTTT

clone_size: many
d_call: .
j_call: TRBJ2-3
v_call: TRBV2
cdr3_aa: CASRGPDTQYF
cdr3_nt: TGTGCCAGCAGGGGACCAGATACGCAGTATTTT

clone_size: .
d_call: .
j_call: TRBJ2-1
v_call: TRBV20-1
cdr3_aa: CSAREMREGGKSSSSYNEQFF
cdr3_nt: TGCAGTGCTAGAGAAATGCGGGAAGGGGGCAAATCTTCTAGCTCCTACAATGAGCAGTTCTTC

clone_size: many
d_call: .
j_call: TRBJ1-2
v_call: TRBV29-1
cdr3_aa: CSVFAGSYGYTF
cdr3_nt: TGCAGCGTTTTTGCCGGGTCCTATGGCTACACCTTC

clone_size: many
d_call: .
j_call: TRBJ2-1
v_call: TRBV12-3/TRBV12-4
cdr3_aa: CASSFGGLNEQFF
cdr3_nt: TGTGCCAGCAGTTTTGGGGGGCTCAATGAGCAGTTCTTC

clone_size: .
d_call: .
j_call: TRBJ2-1
v_call: TRBV6-1
cdr3_aa: CASSEEGNYEQFF
cdr3_nt: TGTGCCAGCAGTGAAGAAGGCAACTACGAGCAGTTCTTC

clone_size: few
d_call: .
j_call: TRBJ2-3
v_call: TRBV2
cdr3_aa: CASMGTSVPDTQYF
cdr3_nt: TGTGCCAGCATGGGGACTTCCGTCCCAGATACGCAGTATTTT

clone_size: few
d_call: .
j_call: TRBJ2-7
v_call: TRBV6-5
cdr3_aa: CASSYDRGWEQYF
cdr3_nt: TGTGCCAGCAGTTACGACCGGGGGTGGGAGCAGTACTTC

clone_size: .
d_call: .
j_call: TRBJ2-7
v_call: TRBV2
cdr3_aa: CASLRDHLPSYEQYF
cdr3_nt: TGTGCCAGCCTGCGGGACCATTTGCCCTCCTACGAGCAGTACTTC

clone_size: .
d_call: .
j_call: TRBJ1-1
v_call: TRBV12-3/TRBV12-4
cdr3_aa: CASSNSWTSNTEAFF
cdr3_nt: TGTGCCAGCAGTAATTCCTGGACATCGAACACTGAAGCTTTCTTT

clone_size: few
d_call: .
j_call: TRBJ1-2
v_call: TRBV20-1
cdr3_aa: CSASYGRQAYTF
cdr3_nt: TGCAGTGCTAGTTATGGACGGCAGGCCTACACCTTC

clone_size: few
d_call: .
j_call: TRBJ2-7
v_call: TRBV4-2
cdr3_aa: CASSQGRLLSSYEQYF
cdr3_nt: TGTGCCAGCAGCCAAGGGAGGCTGCTTAGCTCCTACGAGCAGTACTTC

clone_size: .
d_call: .
j_call: TRBJ2-1
v_call: TRBV7-2
cdr3_aa: CASSLGGQQYNEQFF
cdr3_nt: TGTGCCAGCAGCCTGGGGGGACAGCAGTACAATGAGCAGTTCTTC

clone_size: few
d_call: .
j_call: TRBJ1-5
v_call: TRBV10-3
cdr3_aa: CAISAEQGSRVGNQPQHF
cdr3_nt: TGTGCCATCAGTGCGGAACAGGGCTCAAGGGTGGGCAATCAGCCCCAGCATTTT

clone_size: .
d_call: .
j_call: TRBJ2-1
v_call: TRBV28
cdr3_aa: CASSPDRSSSYEQFF
cdr3_nt: TGTGCCAGCAGCCCCGACAGGTCGAGCTCCTACGAGCAGTTCTTC

clone_size: few
d_call: .
j_call: TRBJ2-2
v_call: TRBV5-1
cdr3_aa: CASSPESFNTGELFF
cdr3_nt: TGCGCCAGCAGCCCAGAGAGTTTCAACACCGGGGAGCTGTTTTTT

clone_size: .
d_call: .
j_call: TRBJ2-3
v_call: TRBV25-1
cdr3_aa: CASGSTTQYF
cdr3_nt: TGTGCCAGCGGATCCACTACGCAGTATTTT

clone_size: few
d_call: TRBD1
j_call: TRBJ2-3
v_call: TRBV24-1
cdr3_aa: CATSDWRTGNTDTQYF
cdr3_nt: TGTGCCACCAGTGATTGGAGGACAGGTAACACAGATACGCAGTATTTT

clone_size: once
d_call: .
j_call: TRBJ1-5
v_call: TRBV7-9
cdr3_aa: CASSLGAGGLNQPQHF
cdr3_nt: TGTGCCAGCAGCTTAGGAGCCGGGGGCCTAAATCAGCCCCAGCATTTT

clone_size: few
d_call: .
j_call: TRBJ2-7
v_call: TRBV4-2
cdr3_aa: CASSQYGTYNEQYF
cdr3_nt: TGTGCCAGCAGCCAATATGGGACGTACAATGAGCAGTACTTC

clone_size: .
d_call: .
j_call: TRBJ2-7
v_call: TRBV27
cdr3_aa: CASSGSGAPYEQYF
cdr3_nt: TGTGCCAGCAGTGGTAGCGGAGCCCCCTACGAGCAGTACTTC